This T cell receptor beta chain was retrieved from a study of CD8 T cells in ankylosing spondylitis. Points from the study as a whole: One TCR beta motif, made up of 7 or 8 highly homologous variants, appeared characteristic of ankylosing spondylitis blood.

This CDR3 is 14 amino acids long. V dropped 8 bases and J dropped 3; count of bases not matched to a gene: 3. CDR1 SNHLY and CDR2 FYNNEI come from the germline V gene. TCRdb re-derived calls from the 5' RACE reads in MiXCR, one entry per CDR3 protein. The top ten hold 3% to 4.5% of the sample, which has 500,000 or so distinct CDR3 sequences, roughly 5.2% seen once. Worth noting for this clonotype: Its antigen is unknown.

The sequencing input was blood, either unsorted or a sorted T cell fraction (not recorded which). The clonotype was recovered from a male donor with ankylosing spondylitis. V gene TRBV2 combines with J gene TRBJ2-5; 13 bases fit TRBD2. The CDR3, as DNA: TGTGCCAGCGGGGGACTAGCGGGGAAAGAGACCCAGTACTTC. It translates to CASGGLAGKETQYF.